Each of the 8 T cell receptor beta chains below was sequenced from the same sample in a study of blood T cell repertoires in COVID-19. Libraries were prepared by immunoSEQ multiplex PCR; TCRdb keeps only in-frame clonotypes and omits some of them. This table holds some 350,000 clones, approximately 90% found once. The sequenced material came from PBMCs or T cells enriched from blood (not recorded which). Receptor source: a man younger than 30 who had recovered from COVID-19.

The chain couples TRBV27 to TRBJ1-2, with a weak D call TRBD1 (6 bases). With 6 bases removed from V and 4 bases from J, the gap between germline ends came to 12 bases. Germline CDR1 MNHEY, CDR2 SMNVEV (reference sequence). CDR3 length equals 13 residues. The CDR3 loop reads CASSVGGAYGYTF. CDR3 nucleotides: TGTGCCAGCAGCGTGGGGGGGGCCTATGGCTACACCTTC.

V is TRBV6-1 and J is TRBJ1-3; D may be TRBD1 (6 bases). This CDR3 comprises 17 residues. V dropped 2 bases and J dropped 2 bases, with 16 bases sitting between them. Germline V gene lookup returns CDR1 MNHNS and CDR2 SASEGT. CDR3 sequence: CASSETQGFDAGNTIYF. The CDR3 coding sequence is TGTGCCAGCAGTGAAACCCAGGGGTTTGACGCTGGAAACACCATATATTTT.

The genes are TRBV3-1 (or the pseudogene TRBV3-2) and TRBJ1-6; D is unresolved. Trimming shortened V by 5 bases and J by 7 bases, and 12 bases separated the two germline ends. Per germline, CDR1 LGHDT and CDR2 YNNKEL (reference sequence). The CDR3 is 14 amino acids. Written as DNA, the CDR3 is TGTGCCAGCAGCAATCGAGATCTCAATTCACCCCTCCACTTT. Encoded protein: CASSNRDLNSPLHF.

The genes are TRBV2 and TRBJ1-1; D is unclear. The ends were cut back, 9 bases at V and 0 bases at J, with 5 bases in the middle. Germline assignment: CDR1 SNHLY and CDR2 FYNNEI. The CDR3 consists of 11 residues. DNA for the CDR3: TGTGCCAGTCAGGTGAACACTGAAGCTTTCTTT. Protein sequence: CASQVNTEAFF.

In this sample, this clone turned up once. The genes are TRBV19 and TRBJ2-5; TRBD2 matches at 12 bases. The CDR3 has 17 residues. CDR1 is LNHDA, CDR2 SQIVND, per germline (reference sequence). With V trimmed by 3 bases and J by 5 bases, 10 bases remained unmatched. Here the CDR3 reads CASSIGLAGGLGETQYF. CDR3 bases: TGTGCCAGTAGTATTGGTCTAGCGGGGGGGTTAGGGGAGACCCAGTACTTC.

This clone was found once. The CDR3 coding sequence is TGTGCCAGTAGGGGATTGGACAGCTCTGGAAACACCATATATTTT. Translated, it gives CASRGLDSSGNTIYF. This chain joins TRBV19 and TRBJ1-3; D possibly corresponds to TRBD1 (6 bases). The CDR3 consists of 15 residues. Germline loops: CDR1 LNHDA, CDR2 SQIVND (reference sequence). V was cut by 6 bases and J by 0 bases, with 12 bases left in between.

This clone was seen a single time. This chain links TRBV18 with TRBJ2-7; 7 nucleotides line up with TRBD1. The length of the CDR3 is 15 residues. From germline, CDR1 is KGHSH and CDR2 LQKENI. The trim removed 2 bases at V and 3 bases at J, leaving 7 bases unmatched. The CDR3 here is CASSPFTGQDYEQYF. The CDR3 nucleotides are TGTGCCAGCTCACCATTTACAGGACAGGACTACGAGCAGTACTTC. Combining the CDR3 with reference TRBV18 and TRBJ2-7 gives the whole variable domain NAGVMQNPRHLVRRRGQEARLRCSPMKGHSHVYWYRQLPEEGLKFMVYLQKENIIDESGMPKERFSAEFPKEGPSILRIQQVVRGDSAAYFCASSPFTGQDYEQYFGPGTRLTVT.

The chain uses TRBV15 and TRBJ2-1; D gene unclear. The germline gives CDR1 LNHNV, CDR2 YYDKDF (reference sequence). The CDR3 totals 14 residues. Trimming shortened V by 2 bases and J by 8 bases, and 13 bases separated the two germline ends. The CDR3 region has the DNA TGTGCCACCAGCAGACCCATCCAGCGAGATGAGCAGTTCTTC. It yields the protein CATSRPIQRDEQFF.